The sequence of this T cell receptor beta chain was determined in a study of blood T cell repertoires in COVID-19 (dated by TCRdb to the early 2020s). General notes on the study: The collaborator samples originated in the United States, Italy and Spain and spanned the acute and convalescent phases of COVID-19. The repertoires were released in a freely available public database intended as a resource for research on the immune response to SARS-CoV-2. The prospective study material was composed of cDNA or gDNA derived from T cells, B-cell-depleted T cells, or PBMCs. The samples were drawn from two sources: the first 160 participants of the ongoing ImmuneRACE study, and 1,200 or so subjects contributed by 6 global collaborators. Nearly every sample came with metadata listing a de-identified subject ID, COVID-19 status, age in years and sex. Where available, HLA class I and class II types were obtained from metadata supplied by the sample provider rather than from assay-based typing. The dataset comprised deeply sampled blood TCRbeta repertoires from subjects exposed to, actively infected with, or recovered from COVID-19. Overall study outcomes, separate from this receptor: The quantity of clinical and demographic metadata differed by source and by participant and was supplied without curation.

CDR1 MDHEN and CDR2 SYDVKM were looked up in the germline V gene. Trimming at the junction amounts to 2 bases on V and 2 bases on J, and the germline ends lie 13 bases apart. Its CDR3 holds 16 amino acids, cysteine through phenylalanine. CDR3 DNA is the only sequence kept; it has 48 bases, read in frame from the first base. Participants in the prospective study were enrolled through a virtual design, were aged about 18 to 100 years, and lived in 24 United States geographic areas. In the prospective study, participants were assigned to cohorts based on the clinical history participants reported in a screening survey and a study questionnaire. Recovered participants in ImmuneRACE Cohort 3 were defined as having two consecutive negative NP/OP PCR tests, clearance from a healthcare professional, or resolution of symptoms. Each participant in the prospective study had whole blood, serum and a nasopharyngeal or oropharyngeal swab collected by mobile phlebotomists. Prospective study participants could optionally give additional blood draws and questionnaires over a roughly two-month period. Before DNA extraction, blood samples from the prospective study were shipped at room temperature or frozen.

A word on this clone: This clone's antigen is unknown. Base qualities are missing; no much larger clone stands one base away.

The immunoSEQ Assay, a bias-controlled multiplex PCR, was used to amplify TCRbeta CDR3 regions from genomic DNA. The authors' analysis ran thus. The number of nucleated cells in each sample was estimated from the amplification of reference gene primers within the assay. Sequence reads were collapsed and filtered to measure the absolute abundance of every unique TCRbeta CDR3 rearrangement. For each sample, productive Simpson clonality was calculated as the square root of Simpson's diversity index across productive rearrangements. This immuneACCESS table, as held by TCRdb, lists in-frame sequences with V and J called but not all clones. Of the missing ones, under half trace to an unresolved V gene in checked studies; the others have no known cause. The V and J calls and clone size come from that table; D and trimming were worked out from the DNA. This sample has 350,000 to 450,000 clones in its table, and under 90% of those were observed once. The ten largest clones represent less than 2% of the sample.

Recombination connected TRBV28 to TRBJ1-5, with the D gene uncertain. The specimen was PBMCs or T cells enriched from blood (not recorded which). This TCR came from a woman younger than 45 who had recovered from COVID-19. The CDR3: CASSLGLIRGNQPQHF. The nucleotide sequence is given as TGTGCCAGCAGTTTAGGTCTTATTCGGGGCAATCAGCCCCAGCATTTT.